This TCR beta chain emerged from a study of blood T cell repertoires in COVID-19. As for the study in general: Some COVID-19 samples were acute and others convalescent; all came from the United States, Italy and Spain. PBMCs, B-cell-depleted T cells, or T cells were the source of the cDNA or gDNA that made up the material.

This clone appeared a single time. As originally analysed: Amplification from reference gene primers served as the basis for estimated nucleated cell counts. Libraries were prepared by immunoSEQ multiplex PCR; TCRdb keeps only in-frame clonotypes and omits some of them. That table is the source of V, J and clone size, and D and trimming were worked out from the DNA. This table has 55,000 to 70,000 clones, around 90% appearing once. Sequencing was carried out using peripheral blood. This TCR derives from a man between 65 and 85 years old with acute or convalescent COVID-19.

The CDR3 sequence: CASSLSTATNEKLFF. CDR3 nucleotide sequence: TGCGCCAGCAGCCTTTCGACAGCAACTAATGAAAAACTGTTTTTT. This chain uses TRBV5-1 with TRBJ1-4; the D gene is possibly TRBD1 (5 bases). Looked up from germline, CDR1 is SGHRS and CDR2 is YFSETQ. This CDR3 comprises 15 residues. The V and J ends lost 4 bases and 0 bases respectively, with 10 bases between them.